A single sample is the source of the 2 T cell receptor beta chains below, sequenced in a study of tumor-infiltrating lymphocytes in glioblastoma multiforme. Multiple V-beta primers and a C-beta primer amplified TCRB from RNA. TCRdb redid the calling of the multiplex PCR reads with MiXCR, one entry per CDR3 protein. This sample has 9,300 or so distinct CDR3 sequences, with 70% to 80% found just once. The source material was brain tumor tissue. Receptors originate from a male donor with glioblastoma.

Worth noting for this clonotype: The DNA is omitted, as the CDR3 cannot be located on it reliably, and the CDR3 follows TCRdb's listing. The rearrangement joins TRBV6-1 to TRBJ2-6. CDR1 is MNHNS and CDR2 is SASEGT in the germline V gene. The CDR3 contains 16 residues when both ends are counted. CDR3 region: CASSASWGSGANVMTF.

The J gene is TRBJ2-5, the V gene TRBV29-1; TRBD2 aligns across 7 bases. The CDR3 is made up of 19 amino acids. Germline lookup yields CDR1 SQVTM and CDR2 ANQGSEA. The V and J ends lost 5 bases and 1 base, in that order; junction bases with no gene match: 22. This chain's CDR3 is CSVRPRGRGGGSGQETQYF. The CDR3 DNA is TGCAGCGTTCGCCCCCGGGGCCGGGGAGGCGGGAGTGGCCAAGAGACCCAGTACTTC.